This T cell receptor beta chain derives from a study of T-cell memory formation after mild COVID-19. Study-wide background: TCR clusters showed largely donor specificity.

Study observations and caveats: There was a balanced CD4/CD8 profile in clones contracting day 15 to 85, and later expanders leaned CD4+. CD4+ contracting clones were mainly CM and EM; CD8+ ones, EMRA.

Worth noting for this clonotype: What it binds is not known.

One entry per CDR3 protein, called by TCRdb with MiXCR from the 5' RACE reads. This sample has approximately 400,000 distinct CDR3 sequences, with 20% to 25% found just once. CDR3 length equals 15 residues. Germline V lookup: CDR1 MDHEN, CDR2 SYDVKM. Between the trimmed V and J ends, which lost 8 bases and 4 bases, there was a span of 20 bases. The sequence came from an adult woman who had mild COVID-19 (a few samples of this study predate the infection). Cell type and time point are not known. The chain recombines TRBV28 with TRBJ1-2; D may be TRBD1 (6 bases). Material for sequencing was PBMCs or a T cell subset sorted from them (not recorded which). The CDR3: CASSSPEGVGYGYTF. The CDR3, as DNA: TGTGCCAGCTCTTCTCCCGAGGGGGTGGGCTATGGCTACACCTTC.